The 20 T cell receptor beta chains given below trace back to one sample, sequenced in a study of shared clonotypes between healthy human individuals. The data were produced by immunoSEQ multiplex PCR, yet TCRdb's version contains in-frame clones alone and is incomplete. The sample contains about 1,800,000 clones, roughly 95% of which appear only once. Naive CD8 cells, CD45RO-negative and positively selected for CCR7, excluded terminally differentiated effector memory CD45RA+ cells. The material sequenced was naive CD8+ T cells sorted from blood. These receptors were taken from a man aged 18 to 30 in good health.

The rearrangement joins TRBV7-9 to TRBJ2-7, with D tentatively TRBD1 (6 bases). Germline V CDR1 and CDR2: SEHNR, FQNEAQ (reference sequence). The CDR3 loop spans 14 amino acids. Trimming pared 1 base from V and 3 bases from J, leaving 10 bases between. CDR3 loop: CASSLGTVFYEQYF. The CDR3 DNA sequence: TGTGCCAGCAGCTTAGGGACAGTATTCTACGAGCAGTACTTC.

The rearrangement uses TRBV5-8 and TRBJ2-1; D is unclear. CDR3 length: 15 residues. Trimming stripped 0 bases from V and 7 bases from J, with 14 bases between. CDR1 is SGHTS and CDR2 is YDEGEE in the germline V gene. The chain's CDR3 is CASSLVQAFRNEQFF. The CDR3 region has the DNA TGTGCCAGCAGCTTGGTACAAGCCTTTAGGAATGAGCAGTTCTTC.

The CDR3 DNA follows: TGTGCCAGCGGAAATAACGAGAGGACTGAAGCTTTCTTT. Translated, it gives CASGNNERTEAFF. V gene TRBV6-5 combines with J gene TRBJ1-1; D is undetermined. Germline V CDR1 and CDR2: MNHEY, SVGAGI. This CDR3 has 13 residues. Trimming pared 8 bases from V and 5 bases from J, leaving 15 bases between.

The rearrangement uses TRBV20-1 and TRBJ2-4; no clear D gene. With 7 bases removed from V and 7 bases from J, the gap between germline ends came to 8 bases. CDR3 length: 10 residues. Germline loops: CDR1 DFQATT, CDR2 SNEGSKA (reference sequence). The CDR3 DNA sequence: TGCAGTGTTCTTCAGAACATTCAGTACTTC. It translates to CSVLQNIQYF.

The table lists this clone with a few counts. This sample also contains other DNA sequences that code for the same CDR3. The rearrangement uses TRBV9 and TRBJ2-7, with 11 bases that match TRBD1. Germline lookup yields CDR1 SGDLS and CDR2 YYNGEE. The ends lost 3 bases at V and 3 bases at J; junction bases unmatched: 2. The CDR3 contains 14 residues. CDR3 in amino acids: CASSAGTGGYEQYF. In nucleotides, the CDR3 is TGTGCCAGCAGCGCAGGGACAGGGGGCTACGAGCAGTACTTC.

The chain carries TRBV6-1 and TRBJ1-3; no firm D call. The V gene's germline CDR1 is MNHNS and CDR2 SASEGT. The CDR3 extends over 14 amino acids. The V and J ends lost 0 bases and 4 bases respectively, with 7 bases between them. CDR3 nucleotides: TGTGCCAGCAGTGAAGCGGGGTTAGGAAACACCATATATTTT. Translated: CASSEAGLGNTIYF.

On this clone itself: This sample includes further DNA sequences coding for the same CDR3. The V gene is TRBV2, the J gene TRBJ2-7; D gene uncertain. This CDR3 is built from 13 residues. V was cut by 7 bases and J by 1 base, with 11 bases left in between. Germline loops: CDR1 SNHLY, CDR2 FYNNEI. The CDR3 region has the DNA TGTGCCAGCACTGTGGAATCTTCCTACGAGCAGTACTTC. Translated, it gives CASTVESSYEQYF.

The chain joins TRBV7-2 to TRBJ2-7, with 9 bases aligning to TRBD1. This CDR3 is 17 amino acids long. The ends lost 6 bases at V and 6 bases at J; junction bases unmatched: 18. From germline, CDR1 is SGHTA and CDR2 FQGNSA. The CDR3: CASSILPGQGLMGEQYF. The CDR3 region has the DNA TGTGCCAGCAGTATCCTACCTGGACAGGGGCTGATGGGCGAGCAGTACTTC.

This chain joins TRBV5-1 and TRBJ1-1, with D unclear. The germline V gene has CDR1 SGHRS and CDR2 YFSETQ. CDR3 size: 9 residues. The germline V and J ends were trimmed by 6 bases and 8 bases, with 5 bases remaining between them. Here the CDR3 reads CASIHEAFF. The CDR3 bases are TGCGCCAGCATCCACGAAGCTTTCTTT.

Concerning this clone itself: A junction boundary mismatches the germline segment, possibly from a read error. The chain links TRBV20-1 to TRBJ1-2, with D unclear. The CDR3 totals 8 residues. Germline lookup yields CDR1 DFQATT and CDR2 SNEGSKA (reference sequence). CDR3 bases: TGCAGTGCTAGTTTGGGAGCCTTC. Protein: CSASLGAF.

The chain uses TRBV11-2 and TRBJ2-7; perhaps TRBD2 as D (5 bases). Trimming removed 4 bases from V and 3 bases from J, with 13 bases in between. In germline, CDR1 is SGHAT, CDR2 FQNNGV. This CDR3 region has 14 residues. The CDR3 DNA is TGTGCCAGCAGCTACGATTCTGGAGGCTACGAGCAGTACTTC. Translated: CASSYDSGGYEQYF.

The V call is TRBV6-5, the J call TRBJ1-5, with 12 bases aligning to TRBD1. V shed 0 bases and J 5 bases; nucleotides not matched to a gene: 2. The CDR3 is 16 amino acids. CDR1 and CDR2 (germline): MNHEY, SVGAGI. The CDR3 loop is CASSYSGTGGDQPQHF. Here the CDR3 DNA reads TGTGCCAGCAGTTACTCGGGGACAGGGGGCGATCAGCCCCAGCATTTT.

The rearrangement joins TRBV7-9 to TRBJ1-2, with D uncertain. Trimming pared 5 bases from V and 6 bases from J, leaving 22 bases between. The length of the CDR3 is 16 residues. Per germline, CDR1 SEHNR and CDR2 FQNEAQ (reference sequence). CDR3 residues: CASSQSETGSLDGYTF. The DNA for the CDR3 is TGTGCCAGCAGCCAGTCGGAGACCGGGTCCTTGGATGGCTACACCTTC.

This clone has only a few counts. This chain's CDR3 is CASSSLGETTSSPLHF. The CDR3 nucleotides read TGTGCCAGCAGCAGTCTGGGGGAGACTACTTCGTCACCCCTCCACTTT. V usage is TRBV7-9 and J usage is TRBJ1-6, with a possible D match to TRBD1 (5 bases). From germline, CDR1 is SEHNR and CDR2 FQNEAQ (reference sequence). With 5 bases removed from V and 10 bases from J, the gap between germline ends came to 21 bases. The CDR3 covers 16 residues.

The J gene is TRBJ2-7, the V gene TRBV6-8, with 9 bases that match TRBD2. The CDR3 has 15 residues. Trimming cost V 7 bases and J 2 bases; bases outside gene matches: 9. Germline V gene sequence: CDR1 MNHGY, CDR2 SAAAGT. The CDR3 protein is CASTAGGPNPYEQYF. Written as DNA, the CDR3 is TGTGCCAGCACCGCGGGGGGGCCCAATCCCTACGAGCAGTACTTC.

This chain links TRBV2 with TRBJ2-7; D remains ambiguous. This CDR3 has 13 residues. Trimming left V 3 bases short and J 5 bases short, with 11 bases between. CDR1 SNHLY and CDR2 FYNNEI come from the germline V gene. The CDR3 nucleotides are TGTGCCAGCAGTGAGGTCCAGTCCCACGAGCAGTACTTC. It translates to CASSEVQSHEQYF.

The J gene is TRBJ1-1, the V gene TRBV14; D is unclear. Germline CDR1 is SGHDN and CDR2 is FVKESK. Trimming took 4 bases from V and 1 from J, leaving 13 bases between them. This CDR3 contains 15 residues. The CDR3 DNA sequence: TGTGCCAGCAGCCCGCTGCTGGGATGGAACACTGAAGCTTTCTTT. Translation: CASSPLLGWNTEAFF. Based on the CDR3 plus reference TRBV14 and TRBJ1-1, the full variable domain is EAGVTQFPSHSVIEKGQTVTLRCDPISGHDNLYWYRRVMGKEIKFLLHFVKESKQDESGMPNNRFLAERTGGTYSTLKVQPAELEDSGVYFCASSPLLGWNTEAFFGQGTRLTVV.

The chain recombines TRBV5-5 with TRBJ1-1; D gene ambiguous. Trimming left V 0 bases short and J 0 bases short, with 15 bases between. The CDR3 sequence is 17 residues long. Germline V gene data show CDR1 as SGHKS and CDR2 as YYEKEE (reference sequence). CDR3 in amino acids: CASSLDGVGRMNTEAFF. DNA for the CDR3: TGTGCCAGCAGCTTGGATGGGGTCGGGCGGATGAACACTGAAGCTTTCTTT. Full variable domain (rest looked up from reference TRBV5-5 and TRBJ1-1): DAGVTQSPTHLIKTRGQQVTLRCSPISGHKSVSWYQQVLGQGPQFIFQYYEKEERGRGNFPDRFSARQFPNYSSELNVNALLLGDSALYLCASSLDGVGRMNTEAFFGQGTRLTVV.

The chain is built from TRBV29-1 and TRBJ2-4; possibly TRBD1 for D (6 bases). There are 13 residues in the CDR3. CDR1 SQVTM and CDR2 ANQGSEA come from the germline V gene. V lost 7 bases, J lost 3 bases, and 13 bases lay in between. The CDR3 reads CSAGGSNKNIQYF. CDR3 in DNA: TGCAGCGCTGGGGGCAGCAACAAAAACATTCAGTACTTC.

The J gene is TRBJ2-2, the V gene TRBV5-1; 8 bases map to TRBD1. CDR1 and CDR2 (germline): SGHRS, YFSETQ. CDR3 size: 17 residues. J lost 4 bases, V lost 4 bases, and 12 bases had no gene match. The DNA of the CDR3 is TGCGCCAGCAGCCAGCTTGTCCTCAGGGGGCTCACCGGGGAGCTGTTTTTT. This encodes CASSQLVLRGLTGELFF.